This paragraph reports one T cell receptor (beta chain). As yet, its antigen is unknown. Sorted-subset replicate PCR reactions contained about 200 ng DNA, corresponding to some 30,000 T cell genomes. Using immunoSEQ multiplex PCR, the repertoire was profiled, and TCRdb retains in-frame clones only, with some absent. The repertoire holds 170,000 or so clones, about 66% seen once, with less than 11% in the top ten. This sample was taken from a study of shared clonotypes between healthy human individuals. Study overall: CD4 naive and CD4 memory each took three plates per donor, while CD8 naive took two and CD8 memory one. Study-level findings and limits: Only blood samples were collected, and tissue repertoires likely differ. Against clonotypes common to all four donors, non-shared ones had lower generation probabilities.

Sequencing was performed on memory CD4+ T cells sorted from blood. As to subset: CD45RA-negative fraction. The receptor was isolated from a man aged 25 to 45 in good health.

CDR3 sequence: CASSYEGARGYTF. The DNA of the CDR3 is TGTGCCAGCAGCTATGAGGGGGCGAGGGGCTACACCTTC. V and J are TRBV11-2 and TRBJ1-2; 7 nucleotides agree with TRBD1. V lost 4 bases and J lost 8; bases outside the gene matches: 7. The CDR3 has 13 residues. Germline lookup yields CDR1 SGHAT and CDR2 FQNNGV. The complete variable domain, with remaining parts taken from reference TRBV11-2 and TRBJ1-2, reads EAGVAQSPRYKIIEKRQSVAFWCNPISGHATLYWYQQILGQGPKLLIQFQNNGVVDDSQLPKDRFSAERLKGVDSTLKIQPAKLEDSAVYLCASSYEGARGYTFGSGTRLTVV.